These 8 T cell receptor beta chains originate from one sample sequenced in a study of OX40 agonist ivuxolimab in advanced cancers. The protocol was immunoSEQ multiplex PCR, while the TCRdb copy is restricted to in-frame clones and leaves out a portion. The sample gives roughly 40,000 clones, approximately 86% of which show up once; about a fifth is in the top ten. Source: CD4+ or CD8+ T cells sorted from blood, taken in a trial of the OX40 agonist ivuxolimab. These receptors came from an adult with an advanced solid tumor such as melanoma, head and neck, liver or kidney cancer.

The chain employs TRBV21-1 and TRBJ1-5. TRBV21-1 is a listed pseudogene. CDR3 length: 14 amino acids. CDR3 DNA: TGTGCCAGCAGCAAAGCGCCCCCCGGTCAGCCCCAGCATTTT. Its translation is CASSKAPPGQPQHF.

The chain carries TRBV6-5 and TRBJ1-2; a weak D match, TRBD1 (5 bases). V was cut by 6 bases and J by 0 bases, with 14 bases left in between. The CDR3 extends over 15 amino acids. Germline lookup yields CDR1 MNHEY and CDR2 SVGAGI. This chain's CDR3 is CASRTRGVSNYGYTF. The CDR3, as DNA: TGTGCCAGCAGGACGCGGGGGGTTTCTAACTATGGCTACACCTTC.

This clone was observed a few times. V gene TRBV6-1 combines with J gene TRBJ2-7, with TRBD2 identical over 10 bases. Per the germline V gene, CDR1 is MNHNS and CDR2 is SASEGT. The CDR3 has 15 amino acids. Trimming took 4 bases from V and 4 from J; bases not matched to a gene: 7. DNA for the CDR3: TGTGCCAGCAGTGGAGGGCAGCGGGGGGGGTACGAGCAGTACTTC. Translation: CASSGGQRGGYEQYF.

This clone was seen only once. CDR3 nucleotide sequence: TGTGCCAGCAGTTACTCGTCGACAGGGACCGGGGAGCTGTTTTTT. This encodes CASSYSSTGTGELFF. The rearrangement joins TRBV6-5 to TRBJ2-2, with 7 positions matching TRBD1. Germline CDR1 is MNHEY and CDR2 is SVGAGI. Trimming removed 0 bases from V and 5 bases from J; junction bases left unmatched: 3. The CDR3 consists of 15 residues.

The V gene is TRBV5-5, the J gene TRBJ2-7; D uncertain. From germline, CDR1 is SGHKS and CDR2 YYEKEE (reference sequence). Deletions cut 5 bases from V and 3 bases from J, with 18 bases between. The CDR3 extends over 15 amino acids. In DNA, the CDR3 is TGTGCCAGCAGTTTTTGGGCTGGCGGAATCTACGAGCAGTACTTC. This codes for CASSFWAGGIYEQYF.

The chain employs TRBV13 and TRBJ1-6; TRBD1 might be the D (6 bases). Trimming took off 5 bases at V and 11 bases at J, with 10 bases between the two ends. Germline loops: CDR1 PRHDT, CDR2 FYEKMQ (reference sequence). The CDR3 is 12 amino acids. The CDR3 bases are TGTGCCAGCAGCGGGGGGCTTGCACCCCTCCACTTT. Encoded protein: CASSGGLAPLHF.

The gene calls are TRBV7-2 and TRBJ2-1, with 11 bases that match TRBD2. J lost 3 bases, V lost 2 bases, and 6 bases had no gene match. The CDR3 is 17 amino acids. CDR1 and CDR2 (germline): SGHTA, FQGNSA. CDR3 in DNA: TGTGCCAGCAGCTTACCTTCTAGCGGGGGGTACTACAATGAGCAGTTCTTC. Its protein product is CASSLPSSGGYYNEQFF.

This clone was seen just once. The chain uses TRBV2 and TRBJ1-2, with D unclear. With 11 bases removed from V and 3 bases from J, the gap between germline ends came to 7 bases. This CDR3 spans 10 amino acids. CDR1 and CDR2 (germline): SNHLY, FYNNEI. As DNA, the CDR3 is TGTGCCCGACTGGACTATGGCTACACCTTC. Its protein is CARLDYGYTF.